This T cell receptor beta chain was obtained from a study of beta chain features in type 1 diabetes. Worth noting for this clone: Its antigen is undetermined.

V was trimmed by 1 base and J by 8 bases, leaving 16 bases between them. From germline, CDR1 is SGHRS and CDR2 YFSETQ. The CDR3 runs 15 residues. Study-wide points: Moderately but significantly shorter TCRB CDR3s were found in Type 1 diabetes patients in all four CD4+ subsets.

As every portion of the isolated RNA was reverse transcribed, the sequencing read expressed TCRB transcripts. Here immunoSEQ multiplex PCR was the method, and the copy in TCRdb shows in-frame clones only, minus some. In the table there are hundreds of thousands of clones, roughly 13% of which are singletons. The rearrangement links TRBV5-1 to TRBJ2-1; tentatively, D is TRBD2 (7 bases). The clonotype originates from a man aged 18 to 30 with type 1 diabetes. Sequenced input: naive CD4+ T cells from blood. CDR3 residues: CASSLSPGGPDEQFF. CDR3 bases: TGCGCCAGCAGCTTGTCCCCGGGGGGCCCTGATGAGCAGTTCTTC. Using reference TRBV5-1 and TRBJ2-1 for the parts outside the CDR3, the full variable domain is KAGVTQTPRYLIKTRGQQVTLSCSPISGHRSVSWYQQTPGQGLQFLFEYFSETQRNKGNFPGRFSGRQFSNSRSEMNVSTLELGDSALYLCASSLSPGGPDEQFFGPGTRLTVL.